The entry that follows covers one T cell receptor (beta chain) sequence. What it binds is not known. The observed sequence ends 3 residues before the CDR3 terminus, with the missing tail filled in from the germline J gene. The sample belongs to a study of T cells in women clearing cervical HPV infection. Whole-study results and caveats: Each sample's T-cell count was unknown, possibly confounding richness.

V lost 7 bases to trimming and J lost 4 bases, with 11 bases between them. This CDR3 contains 13 residues. In germline, CDR1 is LNHDA, CDR2 SQIVND (reference sequence). Sequenced by immunoSEQ multiplex PCR; TCRdb stores in-frame clones only, minus some. The sample table sets out around 15,000 clones. What was sequenced was blood buffy coat. The J gene is TRBJ2-4, the V gene TRBV19; D possibly corresponds to TRBD2 (5 bases). The sequence derives from a woman aged 18-70 years with a cervical HPV16 infection that either progressed to CIN3+ or cleared (not recorded which). CDR3 DNA, as far as it was read: TGTGCCAGTACTTCCTCGGGGAAAAACATT. The encoded protein is CASTSSGKNI. In full, the CDR3 reads CASTSSGKNIQYF. The entire variable domain, with the rest obtained from reference TRBV19 and TRBJ2-4, is as follows: DGGITQSPKYLFRKEGQNVTLSCEQNLNHDAMYWYRQDPGQGLRLIYYSQIVNDFQKGDIAEGYSVSREKKESFPLTVTSAQKNPTAFYLCASTSSGKNIQYFGAGTRLSVL.